This T cell receptor (beta chain) was obtained from a study of glioma-infiltrating T cells after dendritic cell vaccination. Whole-study context: Autologous tumor lysate was loaded overnight onto monocyte-derived dendritic cells grown less than 8 days with IL-4 and GM-CSF.

The CDR3 is 14 amino acids. Trimming cost V 4 bases and J 2 bases, with 8 bases left between them. Germline V gives CDR1 LNHDA, CDR2 SQIVND (reference sequence). Assay used: immunoSEQ multiplex PCR; TCRdb lists only in-frame clones, some missing. The sample lists about 63,000 clones, 85% occurring once. Time point in this sample: after dendritic cell vaccination, including at tumor progression/relapse. The TCR comes from a human donor with glioblastoma. Sequences were derived from blood, sampled after dendritic cell vaccination. The chain recombines TRBV19 with TRBJ2-2, with D hard to call. CDR3 nucleotides: TGTGCCAGTAGTACGATTAGTAACACCGGGGAGCTGTTTTTT. Protein sequence: CASSTISNTGELFF.